This TCR beta chain appears in the sequencing data of a study of blood T cell repertoires in COVID-19. CDR3 size: 14 residues. The J segment lost 5 bases and the V segment lost 5 bases, leaving 2 bases of the junction unmatched. In germline, CDR1 is MDHEN, CDR2 SYDVKM. In its sample, this clone was seen once. The repertoire was sequenced with immunoSEQ multiplex PCR; TCRdb's copy has only in-frame clones and lacks some. Of about 200,000 clones in the sample, about 80% were seen once. The sequence was obtained from a woman at least 80 years old with COVID-19, enrolled during active disease. This rearrangement joins TRBV28 to TRBJ2-2, with TRBD1 matching over 10 bases. Sequencing used peripheral blood. CDR3 coding DNA: TGTGCCAGCAGTACGGGACAGGGGACCGGGGAGCTGTTTTTT. This translates into CASSTGQGTGELFF.